A single sample is the source of the 16 T cell receptor beta chains below, sequenced in a study of blood T cell repertoires in COVID-19. Some clones are missing from TCRdb's copy, which holds only in-frame ones; the method was immunoSEQ multiplex PCR. The sample records about 310,000 clones, roughly 84% being singletons. The source material was peripheral blood. These TCRs come from a man aged 45 to 65 with active or convalescent COVID-19.

The sample holds a few counts of this clone. The rearrangement links TRBV5-4 to TRBJ2-2; D is unresolved. Trimming took 4 bases from V and 2 from J, leaving 3 bases between them. Germline loops: CDR1 SGHNT, CDR2 YYREEE (reference sequence). The CDR3 has 12 residues. Here the CDR3 reads CASSINTGELFF. Written as DNA, the CDR3 is TGTGCCAGCAGCATAAACACCGGGGAGCTGTTTTTT.

The V gene is TRBV5-6, the J gene TRBJ2-5, with 10 bases aligning to TRBD2. This CDR3 has 14 amino acids. The V and J ends lost 0 bases and 4 bases, in that order; junction bases with no gene match: 0. CDR1 and CDR2 (germline): SGHDT, YYEEEE. CDR3 in amino acids: CASSLGLAGETQYF. CDR3 nucleotide sequence: TGTGCCAGCAGCTTGGGACTAGCGGGAGAGACCCAGTACTTC.

This chain connects TRBV5-4 to TRBJ2-7; 9 bases map to TRBD1. Germline assignment: CDR1 SGHNT and CDR2 YYREEE (reference sequence). The CDR3 is 14 residues long. The ends lost 4 bases at V and 2 bases at J; junction bases unmatched: 4. The CDR3: CASSRDRETYEQYF. CDR3 DNA: TGTGCCAGCAGCCGGGACAGGGAAACCTACGAGCAGTACTTC.

The V gene is TRBV2, the J gene TRBJ1-5, with D uncertain. This CDR3 comprises 15 residues. The ends were cut back, 2 bases at V and 1 base at J, with 9 bases in the middle. Germline CDR1 and CDR2: SNHLY and FYNNEI. The CDR3 coding sequence is TGTGCCAGCAGTGAAAGCGACGGGAGCAATCAGCCCCAGCATTTT. As protein: CASSESDGSNQPQHF.

V is TRBV28 and J is TRBJ1-1; TRBD1 matches 7 bases. The germline V gene encodes CDR1 MDHEN and CDR2 SYDVKM. This CDR3 comprises 15 residues. Germline trimming cut 5 bases from V and 1 base from J; bases unmatched to any gene: 7. Here the CDR3 DNA reads TGTGCCAGCAGTGATCCGGGACAGACGAACACTGAAGCTTTCTTT. Translation gives CASSDPGQTNTEAFF.

This chain connects TRBV3-1 (or the pseudogene TRBV3-2) to TRBJ1-6; possibly TRBD1 for D (6 bases). Trimming pared 8 bases from V and 1 base from J, leaving 12 bases between. The CDR3 runs to 15 residues. CDR1 and CDR2 (germline): LGHDT, YNNKEL (reference sequence). The CDR3 DNA reads as TGTGCCAGCGGATTGGGACATTCCTATAATTCACCCCTCCACTTT. Protein sequence: CASGLGHSYNSPLHF.

The V and J genes are TRBV27 and TRBJ1-2; weak D call: TRBD1 (5 bases). Trimming cost V 8 bases and J 7 bases, with 14 bases left between them. Germline V gene lookup returns CDR1 MNHEY and CDR2 SMNVEV (reference sequence). The CDR3 spans 12 residues. In DNA form, the CDR3 reads TGTGCCAGCTCCCCGAACGGGGGTGGCTACACCTTC. Translated: CASSPNGGGYTF.

This clone was seen once. The rearrangement links TRBV7-2 to TRBJ1-6, with TRBD1 matching 8 bases. The CDR3 runs 13 residues. Germline lookup yields CDR1 SGHTA and CDR2 FQGNSA. Trimming removed 7 bases from V and 9 bases from J; junction bases left unmatched: 5. This CDR3 is CASKDRAISPLHF. CDR3 coding DNA: TGTGCCAGCAAGGACAGGGCTATTTCACCCCTCCACTTT.

The chain uses TRBV18 and TRBJ1-4; perhaps TRBD1 as D (5 bases). The CDR3 covers 16 residues. The germline gives CDR1 KGHSH, CDR2 LQKENI. V shed 0 bases and J shed 4 bases, with 12 bases lying between them. For the CDR3, the DNA is TGTGCCAGCTCACCACCGGGAACAGGCGGTAATGAAAAACTGTTTTTT. It yields the protein CASSPPGTGGNEKLFF.

The chain recombines TRBV5-1 with TRBJ1-3, with 8 nucleotides matching TRBD1. In germline, CDR1 is SGHRS, CDR2 YFSETQ. J lost 3 bases, V lost 4 bases, and 6 bases had no gene match. The length of the CDR3 is 15 residues. The CDR3 loop reads CASSPVGQGGNTIYF. For the CDR3, the DNA is TGCGCCAGCAGCCCCGTCGGACAGGGTGGAAACACCATATATTTT.

The chain joins TRBV18 to TRBJ1-3; 8 nucleotides line up with TRBD1. J was trimmed by 8 bases and V by 4 bases; bases with no gene match: 13. Germline loops: CDR1 KGHSH, CDR2 LQKENI. This CDR3 region has 16 residues. CDR3 sequence: CASSLSQGATSDTIYF. In DNA form, the CDR3 reads TGTGCCAGCTCACTTTCTCAGGGGGCAACGAGCGACACCATATATTTT.

The chain uses TRBV5-1 and TRBJ2-1; tentatively, D is TRBD2 (7 bases). The germline gives CDR1 SGHRS, CDR2 YFSETQ. V lost 2 bases, J lost 4 bases, and 13 bases lay in between. The CDR3 has 15 amino acids. The CDR3 spells CASSLQGGNYNEQFF. The CDR3 DNA is TGCGCCAGCAGCTTACAGGGAGGGAATTACAATGAGCAGTTCTTC. Supplemented by reference TRBV5-1 and TRBJ2-1, the full variable domain reads KAGVTQTPRYLIKTRGQQVTLSCSPISGHRSVSWYQQTPGQGLQFLFEYFSETQRNKGNFPGRFSGRQFSNSRSEMNVSTLELGDSALYLCASSLQGGNYNEQFFGPGTRLTVL.

This chain joins TRBV19 and TRBJ1-1; the D is unclear. The CDR3 is 12 amino acids. Trimming pared 4 bases from V and 0 bases from J, leaving 3 bases between. Germline CDR1 is LNHDA and CDR2 is SQIVND (reference sequence). This CDR3 reads CASSTLNTEAFF. In DNA form, the CDR3 reads TGTGCCAGTAGTACGTTGAACACTGAAGCTTTCTTT.

The chain employs TRBV19 and TRBJ2-2; 9 bases line up with TRBD2. V lost 5 bases to trimming and J lost 2 bases; unmatched junction nucleotides: 12. The CDR3 runs 18 residues. CDR1 and CDR2 from the germline V gene are LNHDA and SQIVND (reference sequence). CDR3 coding DNA: TGTGCCAGTAGTTCCTCCCGAGCGGGGGGCCTTAACACCGGGGAGCTGTTTTTT. Encoded protein: CASSSSRAGGLNTGELFF.

The chain has TRBV6-6 and TRBJ2-1; TRBD1 aligns across 12 bases. Germline V gene lookup returns CDR1 MNHNY and CDR2 SVGAGI (reference sequence). The junction had 14 bases not matched to a gene; V was cut back by 5 bases and J by 12 bases. The CDR3 runs 16 residues. CDR3 sequence: CASSTIRDRGQGGQFF. Here the CDR3 DNA reads TGTGCCAGCAGTACGATCCGGGACAGGGGGCAGGGAGGGCAGTTCTTC.

The V call is TRBV29-1, the J call TRBJ2-7, with D tentatively TRBD2 (5 bases). The CDR3 runs to 10 residues. Trimming removed 4 bases from V and 4 bases from J, with 5 bases in between. The germline V gene has CDR1 SQVTM and CDR2 ANQGSEA. CDR3 in DNA: TGCAGCGTTGGGGAGTACGAGCAGTACTTC. Encoded protein: CSVGEYEQYF.